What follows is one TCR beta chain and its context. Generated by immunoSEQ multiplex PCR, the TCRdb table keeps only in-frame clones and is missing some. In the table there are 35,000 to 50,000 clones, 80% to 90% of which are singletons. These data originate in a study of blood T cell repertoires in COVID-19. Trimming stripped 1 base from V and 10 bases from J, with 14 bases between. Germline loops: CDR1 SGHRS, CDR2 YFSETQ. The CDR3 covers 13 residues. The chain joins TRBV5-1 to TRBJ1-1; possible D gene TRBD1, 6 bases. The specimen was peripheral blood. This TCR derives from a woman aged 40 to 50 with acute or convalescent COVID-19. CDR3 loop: CASSLKAGAVAFF. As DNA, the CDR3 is TGCGCCAGCAGCTTGAAGGCAGGGGCGGTAGCTTTCTTT.